The TCR beta chain under discussion was sequenced for a study of blood T cell repertoires in COVID-19. About the study: Samples taken during acute and convalescent COVID-19 were collected in the United States, Italy and Spain. PBMCs, B-cell-depleted T cells, or T cells provided the cDNA or gDNA that made up the material.

In the authors' workflow: Nucleated cell counts were estimated from reference gene primer amplification. TCRdb keeps only in-frame clones here, not all; method: immunoSEQ multiplex PCR. The DNA was the basis for D and trimming; V, J and clone size are from that table. The sample lists roughly 150,000 clones; around 92% were seen once. V was clipped by 3 bases and J by 5 bases; unmatched bases: 6. The CDR3 runs 15 residues. From germline, CDR1 is MNHEY and CDR2 SMNVEV (reference sequence). The sequencing sample was made of peripheral blood. The TCR originated in a man aged 55 to 70 with acute or convalescent COVID-19. V gene TRBV27 combines with J gene TRBJ2-1, with 8 nucleotides matching TRBD1. The CDR3 nucleotides read TGTGCCAGCAGTTTCGAGGGACAGGTCAACAATGAGCAGTTCTTC. Translating it yields CASSFEGQVNNEQFF.